What follows are 2 T cell receptor beta chains derived from one specimen sequenced in a study of blood T cells in healthy people across ages (dated by TCRdb to between 2014 and 2017). The library was produced with 5' RACE. A second roughly 7 to 12 cycle PCR used a sample-barcoded 5' primer and a J-beta primer mix. Clones were called with MiXCR by TCRdb after fastp trimmed the public reads at Q25, and only in-frame beta chains were retained. CDR3 protein duplicates are merged, each entry listing the most common genes and DNA. Across this sample there are 1.8 million or so distinct CDR3 sequences, with about two fifths seen only once. The ten largest account for around 23% of the sample. Sequencing used blood. These receptors came from a human donor in good health.

This clonotype was observed a few times. This chain links TRBV7-2 with TRBJ2-1, with D perhaps matching TRBD1 (7 bases). Germline CDR1 SGHTA, CDR2 FQGNSA. The CDR3 totals 15 residues. Between the trimmed V and J ends, which lost 5 bases and 2 bases, there was a span of 13 bases. The DNA for the CDR3 is TGTGCCAGCAGCGCTCAGGGGGGACCCTACAATGAGCAGTTCTTC. Its protein is CASSAQGGPYNEQFF. The variable domain in full, with the rest retrieved from reference TRBV7-2 and TRBJ2-1, is GAGVSQSPSNKVTEKGKDVELRCDPISGHTALYWYRQSLGQGLEFLIYFQGNSAPDKSGLPSDRFSAERTGGSVSTLTIQRTQQEDSAVYLCASSAQGGPYNEQFFGPGTRLTVL.

V and J are TRBV6-4 and TRBJ2-2, with 7 bases lining up with TRBD1. The CDR3 extends over 15 amino acids. CDR1 and CDR2 (germline): MRHNA, SNTAGT. Trimming took 3 bases from V and 3 from J; bases not matched to a gene: 4. This CDR3 is CASSEGGSHTGELFF. CDR3 sequence (DNA): TGTGCCAGCAGTGAAGGGGGCAGTCACACCGGGGAGCTGTTTTTT.